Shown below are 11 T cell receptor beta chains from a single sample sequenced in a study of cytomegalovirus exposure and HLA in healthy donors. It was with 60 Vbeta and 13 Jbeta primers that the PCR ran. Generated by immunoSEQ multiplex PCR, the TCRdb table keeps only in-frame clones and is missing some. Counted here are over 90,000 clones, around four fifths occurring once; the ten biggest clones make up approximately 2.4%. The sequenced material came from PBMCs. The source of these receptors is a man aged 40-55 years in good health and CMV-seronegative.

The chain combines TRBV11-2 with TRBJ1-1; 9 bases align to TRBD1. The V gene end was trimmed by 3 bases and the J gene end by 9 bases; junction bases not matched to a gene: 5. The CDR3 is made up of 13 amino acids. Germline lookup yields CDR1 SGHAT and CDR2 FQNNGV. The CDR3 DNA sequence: TGTGCCAGCAGCTTTGACAGGGGGGGTAAAGCTTTCTTT. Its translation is CASSFDRGGKAFF.

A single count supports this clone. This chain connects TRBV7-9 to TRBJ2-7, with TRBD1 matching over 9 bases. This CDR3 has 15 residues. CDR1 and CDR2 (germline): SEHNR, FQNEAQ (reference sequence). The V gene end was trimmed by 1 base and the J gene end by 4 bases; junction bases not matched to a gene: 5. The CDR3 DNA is TGTGCCAGCAGCTTAGGGGGGACAGGGCGATACGAGCAGTACTTC. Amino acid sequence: CASSLGGTGRYEQYF.

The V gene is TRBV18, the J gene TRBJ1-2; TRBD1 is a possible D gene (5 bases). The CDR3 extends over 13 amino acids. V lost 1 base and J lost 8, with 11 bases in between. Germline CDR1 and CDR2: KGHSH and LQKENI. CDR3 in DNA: TGTGCCAGCTCACCACGGGGGGATAGAGGCTACACCTTC. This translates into CASSPRGDRGYTF.

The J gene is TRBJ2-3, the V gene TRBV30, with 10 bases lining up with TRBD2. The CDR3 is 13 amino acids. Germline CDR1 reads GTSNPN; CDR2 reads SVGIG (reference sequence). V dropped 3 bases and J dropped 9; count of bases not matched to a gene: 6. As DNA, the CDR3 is TGTGCCTGGAGGGGAAGCGGGGGGGGCACGCAGTATTTT. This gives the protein CAWRGSGGGTQYF.

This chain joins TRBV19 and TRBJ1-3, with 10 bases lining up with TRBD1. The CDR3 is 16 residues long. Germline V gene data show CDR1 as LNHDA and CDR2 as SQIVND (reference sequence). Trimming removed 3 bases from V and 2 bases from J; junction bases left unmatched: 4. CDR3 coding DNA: TGTGCCAGTAGTATGCCCGGACAGGGGGCTGGAAACACCATATATTTT. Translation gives CASSMPGQGAGNTIYF.

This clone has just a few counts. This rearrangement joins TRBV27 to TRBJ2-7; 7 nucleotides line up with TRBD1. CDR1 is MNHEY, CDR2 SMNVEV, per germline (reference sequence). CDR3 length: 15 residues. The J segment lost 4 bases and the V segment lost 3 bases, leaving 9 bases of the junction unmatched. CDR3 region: CASSLLSYRGYEQYF. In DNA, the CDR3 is TGTGCCAGCAGTTTGTTGAGTTACAGGGGTTACGAGCAGTACTTC.

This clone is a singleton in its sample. DNA for the CDR3: TGTGCCAGCAGTGAATCGATAGCGGGGGGGTCAGATACGCAGTATTTT. The encoded protein is CASSESIAGGSDTQYF. The rearrangement joins TRBV6-1 to TRBJ2-3; 11 bases align to TRBD2. Germline assignment: CDR1 MNHNS and CDR2 SASEGT. The CDR3 extends over 16 amino acids. Losses at the gene ends were 2 bases for V and 4 bases for J; bases not matched to a gene: 5.

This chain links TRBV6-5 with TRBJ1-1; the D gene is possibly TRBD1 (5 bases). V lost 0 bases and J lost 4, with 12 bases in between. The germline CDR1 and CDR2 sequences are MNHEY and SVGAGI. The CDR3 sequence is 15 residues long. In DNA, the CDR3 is TGTGCCAGCAGTTACTCGCAGGGTTTCGGCACTGAAGCTTTCTTT. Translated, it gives CASSYSQGFGTEAFF.

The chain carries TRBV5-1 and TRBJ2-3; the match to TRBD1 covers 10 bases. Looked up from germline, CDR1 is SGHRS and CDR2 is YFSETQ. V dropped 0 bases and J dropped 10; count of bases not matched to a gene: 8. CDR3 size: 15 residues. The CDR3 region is CASSLAGQGEGPQYF. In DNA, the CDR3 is TGCGCCAGCAGCTTGGCCGGACAGGGGGAGGGTCCGCAGTATTTT.

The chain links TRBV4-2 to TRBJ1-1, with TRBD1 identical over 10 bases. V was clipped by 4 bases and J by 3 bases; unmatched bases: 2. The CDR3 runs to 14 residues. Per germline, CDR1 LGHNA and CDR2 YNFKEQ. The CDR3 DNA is TGTGCCAGCAGCCCCGACAGGGGGCACACTGAAGCTTTCTTT. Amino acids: CASSPDRGHTEAFF.

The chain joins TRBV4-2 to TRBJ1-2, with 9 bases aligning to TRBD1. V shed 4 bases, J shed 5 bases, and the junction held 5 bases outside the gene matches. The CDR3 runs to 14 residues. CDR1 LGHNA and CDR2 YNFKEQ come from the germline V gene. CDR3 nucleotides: TGTGCCAGCAGCCGCCGGACAGGGGTTTATGGCTACACCTTC. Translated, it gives CASSRRTGVYGYTF.